This note documents a single T cell receptor (beta chain) sequence. Its antigen is not known. This sample stems from a study of cytomegalovirus exposure and HLA in healthy donors. General study findings and limits: The study designated 150 to 200 TCR beta chains cytomegalovirus-associated. In a later analysis, several top co-occurrence clusters appeared linked to parvovirus B19, influenza, CMV and Epstein-Barr virus. A few chains linked to CMV were shown in vitro to be specific for CMV antigens.

PCR amplification relied on 60 Vbeta primers (plus 13 Jbeta primers). This table comes from immunoSEQ multiplex PCR, and its TCRdb copy is limited to in-frame clones, with some not included. The sample carries about 160,000 clones, around four fifths recorded once. Unmatched junction bases numbered 13, after V lost 5 bases and J lost 8 bases. Germline V gene lookup returns CDR1 MDHEN and CDR2 SYDVKM. The CDR3 sequence is 15 residues long. The chain links TRBV28 to TRBJ2-3; 7 positions agree with TRBD1. This receptor was taken from a woman aged 45-60 years in good health and CMV-seronegative. The sequencing sample was made of PBMCs. Here the CDR3 DNA reads TGTGCCAGCAGTCCGACAGGGATGGGCCCGGGTACGCAGTATTTT. This sequence encodes CASSPTGMGPGTQYF.